These 7 T cell receptor beta chains were sequenced from one sample in a study of T cell responses to AZD1222 COVID-19 vaccine. Assay used: immunoSEQ multiplex PCR; TCRdb lists only in-frame clones, some missing. Found here are more than 100,000 clones, roughly nine tenths of them singletons; the top ten hold over 1.5%. The source was peripheral blood, collected on day 0 of AZD1222 vaccination. The origin of the receptors is an adult in good health.

The table lists this clone with a count of one. The chain employs TRBV6-5 and TRBJ2-2; TRBD1 matches 10 bases. Germline loops: CDR1 MNHEY, CDR2 SVGAGI. V was pared by 8 bases and J by 3 bases, with 3 bases of the junction left unmatched. The CDR3 is 14 amino acids. This CDR3 reads CASVGQGHTGELFF. For the CDR3, the DNA is TGTGCCAGCGTGGGACAGGGGCACACCGGGGAGCTGTTTTTT.

This clone was seen a handful of times. The rearrangement links TRBV10-3 to TRBJ2-7; D remains unclear. CDR3 length equals 13 residues. V dropped 8 bases and J dropped 5 bases, with 16 bases sitting between them. Germline assignment: CDR1 ENHRY and CDR2 SYGVKD. The CDR3 loop reads CAIGPSVTNEQYF. In DNA, the CDR3 is TGTGCCATCGGACCCTCCGTGACAAACGAGCAGTACTTC.

The chain employs TRBV6-1 and TRBJ2-1, with D uncertain. Per the germline V gene, CDR1 is MNHNS and CDR2 is SASEGT. The V end lost 3 bases, the J end lost 0 bases, and 9 bases lay between the germline ends. The CDR3 extends over 15 amino acids. CDR3 DNA: TGTGCCAGCAGTGACGACATGAGCTCCTACAATGAGCAGTTCTTC. Protein product: CASSDDMSSYNEQFF.

The chain couples TRBV19 to TRBJ1-3; weak D call: TRBD1 (5 bases). Germline lookup yields CDR1 LNHDA and CDR2 SQIVND (reference sequence). With 8 bases removed from V and 4 bases from J, the gap between germline ends came to 15 bases. There are 14 residues in the CDR3. CDR3 nucleotide sequence: TGTGCCAGTTGCGGGACCGCCGTAGGAAACACCATATATTTT. Its translation: CASCGTAVGNTIYF.

This chain joins TRBV19 and TRBJ2-1; TRBD2 aligns across 9 bases. In germline, CDR1 is LNHDA, CDR2 SQIVND (reference sequence). The junction had 7 bases not matched to a gene; V was cut back by 9 bases and J by 4 bases. The CDR3 is 14 residues long. This CDR3 is CASSPSGNYNEQFF. CDR3 nucleotide sequence: TGTGCCAGCTCCCCTAGCGGGAATTACAATGAGCAGTTCTTC.

The rearrangement uses TRBV27 and TRBJ1-1, with TRBD1 as a possible D gene (5 bases). With 4 bases removed from V and 3 bases from J, the gap between germline ends came to 12 bases. This CDR3 comprises 14 residues. CDR1 is MNHEY, CDR2 SMNVEV, per germline (reference sequence). The CDR3 loop is CASSSDTGDTEAFF. CDR3 in DNA: TGTGCCAGCAGTTCGGATACAGGAGACACTGAAGCTTTCTTT.

This chain links TRBV5-8 with TRBJ1-2, with D possibly TRBD1 on 5 matching bases. CDR1 is SGHTS and CDR2 is YDEGEE in the germline V gene. V was cut by 0 bases and J by 8 bases, with 11 bases left in between. CDR3 length: 13 amino acids. The CDR3, as DNA: TGTGCCAGCAGCTTGGTCCCCCAGGGCGGCTACACCTTC. Protein: CASSLVPQGGYTF.